This TCR beta chain was sequenced for a study of blood T cell repertoires in COVID-19 (dated by TCRdb to 2018 to 2020). Context from the whole study: The collaborator samples originated in the United States, Italy and Spain and spanned the acute and convalescent phases of COVID-19. The prospective study material was composed of cDNA or gDNA derived from T cells, B-cell-depleted T cells, or PBMCs. Deeply sampled blood TCRbeta repertoires from subjects exposed to, actively infected with, or recovered from COVID-19 were included in the dataset. The repertoires were released in a freely available public database meant as a resource for research on the immune response to SARS-CoV-2. Samples came from the ongoing ImmuneRACE study (first 160 participants) plus 1,254 subjects from 6 global collaborators. A de-identified subject ID, COVID-19 status, age in years and sex were almost always included in the sample metadata. Where available, HLA class I and class II types were taken from metadata supplied by the sample provider and were not determined by assay-based typing. Broader findings and caveats from the paper: The amount of clinical and demographic metadata varied by source and participant and was provided uncurated.

The collaborating institutions used their own protocols to collect whole blood in K2EDTA tubes. For TCRbeta analysis, collaborators shipped samples as frozen whole blood, isolated PBMCs, or DNA extracted from either of those sample types. About this clone itself: What this receptor recognizes is not known. Base quality data are lacking; no much larger clone is found one base away.

The immunoSEQ Assay, a bias-controlled multiplex PCR, was used to amplify TCRbeta CDR3 regions from genomic DNA. For the original study's pipeline: Within the assay, amplification of reference gene primers was used to estimate how many nucleated cells each sample contained. To quantify the absolute abundance of each unique TCRbeta CDR3 rearrangement, sequence reads were collapsed and filtered. Productive Simpson clonality was computed per sample as the square root of Simpson's diversity index over productive rearrangements. TCRdb provides this immuneACCESS table in a form limited to in-frame rearrangements. Some clones are lacking; in checked studies, under half of them reflect an unresolved V gene, and why the rest are absent is not known. V and J calls plus clone size are reproduced from that table; the DNA served to infer D and trimming. The sample table lists 200,000 to 300,000 clones, roughly four fifths of them with a count of one. The ten top clones hold approximately 4.8% of the sample.

The germline V gene supplies CDR1 SGHRS and CDR2 YFSETQ. Including cysteine and phenylalanine, the CDR3 has 15 amino acids. Kept here is only the CDR3 DNA, which spans 45 bases and is read in frame from base 1. After removal of 0 bases from V and 2 bases from J, the junction retains 5 bases not matched to a gene. Sample: peripheral blood. The receptor comes from a woman between 65 and 79 years old with acute or convalescent COVID-19. This receptor chain uses TRBV5-1 and TRBJ2-7; a stretch of 7 junction bases matches TRBD1. At the DNA level, the sequence is TGCGCCAGCAGCTTGGCAAGACAGGGCACCTACGAGCAGTACTTC. This gives the protein CASSLARQGTYEQYF.